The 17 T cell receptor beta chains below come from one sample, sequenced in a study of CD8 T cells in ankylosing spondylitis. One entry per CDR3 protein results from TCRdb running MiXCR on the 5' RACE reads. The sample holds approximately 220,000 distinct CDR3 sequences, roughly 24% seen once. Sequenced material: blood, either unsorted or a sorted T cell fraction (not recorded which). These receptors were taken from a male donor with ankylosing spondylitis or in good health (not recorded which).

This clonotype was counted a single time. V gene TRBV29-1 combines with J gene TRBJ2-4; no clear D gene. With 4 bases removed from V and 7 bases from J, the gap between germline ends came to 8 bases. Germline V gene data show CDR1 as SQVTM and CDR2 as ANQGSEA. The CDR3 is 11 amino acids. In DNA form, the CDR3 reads TGCAGCGTTGTCTACTTTAACATTCAGTACTTC. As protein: CSVVYFNIQYF.

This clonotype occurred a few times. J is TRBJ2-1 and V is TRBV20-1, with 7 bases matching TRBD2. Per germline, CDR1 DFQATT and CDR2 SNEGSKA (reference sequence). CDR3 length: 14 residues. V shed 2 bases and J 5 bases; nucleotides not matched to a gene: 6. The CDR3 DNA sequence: TGCAGTGCTAGACTTGCTAGCGGCAACAATGAGCAGTTCTTC. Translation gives CSARLASGNNEQFF.

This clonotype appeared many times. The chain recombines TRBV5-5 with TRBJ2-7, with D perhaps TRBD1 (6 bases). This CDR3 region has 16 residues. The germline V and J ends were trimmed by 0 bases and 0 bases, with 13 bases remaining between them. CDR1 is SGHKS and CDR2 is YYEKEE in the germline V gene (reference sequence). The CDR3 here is CASSLGTDLSSYEQYF. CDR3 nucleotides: TGTGCCAGCAGCTTGGGGACAGACCTAAGCTCCTACGAGCAGTACTTC. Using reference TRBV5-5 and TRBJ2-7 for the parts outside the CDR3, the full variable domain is DAGVTQSPTHLIKTRGQQVTLRCSPISGHKSVSWYQQVLGQGPQFIFQYYEKEERGRGNFPDRFSARQFPNYSSELNVNALLLGDSALYLCASSLGTDLSSYEQYFGPGTRLTVT.

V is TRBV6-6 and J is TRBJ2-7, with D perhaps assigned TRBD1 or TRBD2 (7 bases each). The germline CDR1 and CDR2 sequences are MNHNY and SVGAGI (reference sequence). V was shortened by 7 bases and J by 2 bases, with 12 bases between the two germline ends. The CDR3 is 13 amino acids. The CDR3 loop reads CASNRGGAYEQYF. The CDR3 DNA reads TGTGCCAGCAACAGGGGAGGGGCCTACGAGCAGTACTTC.

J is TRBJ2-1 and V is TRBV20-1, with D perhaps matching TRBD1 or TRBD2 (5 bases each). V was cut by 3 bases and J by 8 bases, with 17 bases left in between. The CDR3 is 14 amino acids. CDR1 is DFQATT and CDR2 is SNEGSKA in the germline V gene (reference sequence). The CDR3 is CSASRDVTLDEQFF. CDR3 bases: TGCAGTGCTAGCCGGGACGTGACTTTGGATGAGCAGTTCTTC.

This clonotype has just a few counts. This CDR3 is CASDGGNTDTQYF. In DNA, the CDR3 is TGTGCCAGCGACGGAGGAAACACAGATACGCAGTATTTT. The chain carries TRBV4-2 and TRBJ2-3; D possibly corresponds to TRBD2 (5 bases). This CDR3 has 13 residues. The V gene's germline CDR1 is LGHNA and CDR2 YNFKEQ. The V end lost 8 bases, the J end lost 2 bases, and 11 bases lay between the germline ends.

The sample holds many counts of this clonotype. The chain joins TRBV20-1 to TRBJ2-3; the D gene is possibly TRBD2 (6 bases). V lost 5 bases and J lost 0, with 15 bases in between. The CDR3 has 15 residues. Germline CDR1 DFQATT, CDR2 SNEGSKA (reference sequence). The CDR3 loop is CSALSGGGSTDTQYF. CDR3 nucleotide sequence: TGCAGTGCTCTTAGCGGCGGAGGCAGCACAGATACGCAGTATTTT.

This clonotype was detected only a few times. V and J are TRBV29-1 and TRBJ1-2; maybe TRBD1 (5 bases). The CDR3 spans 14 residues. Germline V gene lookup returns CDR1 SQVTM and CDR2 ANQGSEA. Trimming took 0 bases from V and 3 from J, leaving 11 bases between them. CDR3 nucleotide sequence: TGCAGCGTTGAAGAGGGGACTCCTGACTATGGCTACACCTTC. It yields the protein CSVEEGTPDYGYTF.

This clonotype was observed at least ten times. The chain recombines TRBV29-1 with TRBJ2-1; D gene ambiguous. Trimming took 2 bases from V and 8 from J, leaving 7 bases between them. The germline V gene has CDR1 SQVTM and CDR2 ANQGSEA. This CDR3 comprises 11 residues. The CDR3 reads CSVELRDEQFF. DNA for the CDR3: TGCAGCGTTGAATTGAGAGATGAGCAGTTCTTC.

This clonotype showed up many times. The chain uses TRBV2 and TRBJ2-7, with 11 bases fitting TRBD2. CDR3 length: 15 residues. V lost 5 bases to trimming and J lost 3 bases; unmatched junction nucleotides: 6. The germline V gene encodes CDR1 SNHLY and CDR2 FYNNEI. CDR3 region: CASSHPSGRLYEQYF. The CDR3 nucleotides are TGTGCCAGCAGTCACCCTAGCGGGAGGCTCTACGAGCAGTACTTC.

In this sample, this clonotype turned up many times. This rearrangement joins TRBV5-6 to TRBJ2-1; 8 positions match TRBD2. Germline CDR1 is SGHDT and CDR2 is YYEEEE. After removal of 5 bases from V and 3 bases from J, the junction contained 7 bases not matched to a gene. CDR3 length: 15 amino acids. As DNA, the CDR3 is TGTGCCAGCAGTTCTACTAGCGGTAACTACAATGAGCAGTTCTTC. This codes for CASSSTSGNYNEQFF.

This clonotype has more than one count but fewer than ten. CDR3 amino acids: CASSPPGGPYEQYF. CDR3 sequence (DNA): TGTGCCAGCTCACCACCTGGGGGACCCTACGAGCAGTACTTC. V and J are TRBV18 and TRBJ2-7; D may match TRBD1 or TRBD2 (5 bases each). V was shortened by 0 bases and J by 2 bases, with 8 bases between the two germline ends. Germline V gene lookup returns CDR1 KGHSH and CDR2 LQKENI. The CDR3 runs to 14 residues.

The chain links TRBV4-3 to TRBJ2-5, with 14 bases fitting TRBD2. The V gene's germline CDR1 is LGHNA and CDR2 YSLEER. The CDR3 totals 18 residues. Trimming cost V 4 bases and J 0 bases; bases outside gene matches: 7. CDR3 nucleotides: TGCGCCAGCAGCCTGAGCCGGACTAGCGGGAGGTACCAAGAGACCCAGTACTTC. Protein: CASSLSRTSGRYQETQYF.

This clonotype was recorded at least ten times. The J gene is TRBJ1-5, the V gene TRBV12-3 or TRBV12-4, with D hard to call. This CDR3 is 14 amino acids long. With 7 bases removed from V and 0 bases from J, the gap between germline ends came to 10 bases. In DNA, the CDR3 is TGTGCCAGCAATCCTAGCGGTAGCAATCAGCCCCAGCATTTT. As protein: CASNPSGSNQPQHF.

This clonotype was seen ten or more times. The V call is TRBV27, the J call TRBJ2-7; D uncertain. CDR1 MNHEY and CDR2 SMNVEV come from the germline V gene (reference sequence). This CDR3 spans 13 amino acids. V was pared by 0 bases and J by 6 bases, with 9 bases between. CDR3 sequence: CASSLSYAGEQYF. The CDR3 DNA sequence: TGTGCCAGCAGTTTATCGTATGCCGGCGAGCAGTACTTC.

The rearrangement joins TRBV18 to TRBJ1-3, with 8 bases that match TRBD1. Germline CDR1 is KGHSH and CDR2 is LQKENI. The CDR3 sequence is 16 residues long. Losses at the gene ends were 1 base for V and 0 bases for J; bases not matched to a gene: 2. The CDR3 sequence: CASSPRDRYSGNTIYF. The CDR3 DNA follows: TGTGCCAGCTCACCACGGGACAGGTACTCTGGAAACACCATATATTTT.

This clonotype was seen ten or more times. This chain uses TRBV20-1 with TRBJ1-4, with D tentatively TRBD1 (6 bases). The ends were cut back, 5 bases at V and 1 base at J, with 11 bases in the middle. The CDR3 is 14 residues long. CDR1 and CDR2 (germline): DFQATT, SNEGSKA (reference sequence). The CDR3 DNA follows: TGCAGTGCTGGGGGGGGCGGAACTAATGAAAAACTGTTTTTT. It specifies CSAGGGGTNEKLFF.